This T cell receptor beta chain was found in a study of blood T cell repertoires in COVID-19. Study as a whole: The origin of the acute and convalescent COVID-19 samples was the United States, Italy and Spain. The analysed material was cDNA or gDNA that came from T cells, B-cell-depleted T cells, or PBMCs.

This clone was recorded once. As processed by the authors: Amplification from reference gene primers served as the basis for estimated nucleated cell counts. Sequenced by immunoSEQ multiplex PCR; TCRdb stores in-frame clones only, minus some. That table is the source of V, J and clone size, and D and trimming were worked out from the DNA. The sample contains roughly 68,000 clones, 76% of which appear only once. Those enrolled in Seattle joined during active infection and were followed longitudinally afterward. The CDR3 has 15 residues. The trim removed 3 bases at V and 9 bases at J, leaving 5 bases unmatched. Germline lookup yields CDR1 LNHDA and CDR2 SQIVND (reference sequence).

Specimen: peripheral blood. This clonotype was obtained from a man aged 55 to 70 with COVID-19, enrolled during active disease. The genes are TRBV19 and TRBJ1-6; 10 bases line up with TRBD1. The CDR3 region has the DNA TGTGCCAGTAGTATTGGGACAGGGGCGGGTTCACCCCTCCACTTT. Encoded protein: CASSIGTGAGSPLHF.